This T cell receptor (beta chain) was identified during a study of cytomegalovirus exposure and HLA in healthy donors. Broader study findings: A later analysis reportedly identified an Asian-associated ancestry cluster as carrying fewer N-insertions than the 666-donor mean.

The primer mix had 60 Vbeta and 13 Jbeta primers. The repertoire was sequenced with immunoSEQ multiplex PCR; TCRdb's copy has only in-frame clones and lacks some. This repertoire shows fewer than 95,000 clones, about 84% found once; its top ten account for under 2.5%. Each donor was healthy, and each was a bone marrow donor. V was cut by 5 bases and J by 10 bases, with 15 bases left in between. From germline, CDR1 is LGHNT and CDR2 FRNRAP. This CDR3 is built from 13 residues. Points on this clone: Its cognate antigen is unknown.

This receptor was identified in a man aged 18-30 years in good health and CMV-seronegative. The genes are TRBV12-5 and TRBJ2-1, with D possibly matching TRBD2 (5 bases). Source material: PBMCs. The CDR3: CASGPGGSIEQFF. The DNA for the CDR3 is TGTGCTAGTGGTCCCGGAGGTTCTATCGAGCAGTTCTTC.